A selection of T cell receptor beta chains follows, all from one sample in a study of CD8 T cells in Susac syndrome. MiXCR was run by TCRdb on the immunoSEQ multiplex PCR reads, yielding one entry per CDR3 protein. The repertoire holds 160,000 or so distinct CDR3 sequences, with approximately 96% as singletons. The sample comprised CD4+ T cells from PBMCs. These receptors were collected from a human donor with Susac syndrome. The CDR3 runs from the conserved cysteine through the conserved F or W. Fields, in order: D gene, clone size, J gene, CDR3 length, V gene, CDR3 protein, CDR3 DNA. The D gene is left open where the match is weak. Clone size is shown for a subset of rows, as once, few, many or a class of expanded clone.

d_gene: -; abundance: -; j_gene: TRBJ2-7; len: 15; v_gene: TRBV15; CDR3aa: CATSRDPTLRPEQYF; CDR3nt: TGTGCCACCAGCAGAGATCCGACCCTACGACCGGAGCAGTACTTC
d_gene: -; abundance: -; j_gene: TRBJ2-7; len: 14; v_gene: TRBV5-4; CDR3aa: CASSLNGGRYEQYF; CDR3nt: TGTGCCAGCAGCTTGAACGGGGGGCGTTACGAGCAGTACTTC
d_gene: -; abundance: -; j_gene: TRBJ2-5; len: 11; v_gene: TRBV20-1; CDR3aa: CSGRREETQYF; CDR3nt: TGCAGTGGGCGTAGGGAAGAGACCCAGTACTTC
d_gene: -; abundance: -; j_gene: TRBJ1-1; len: 10; v_gene: TRBV12-3/TRBV12-4; CDR3aa: CASASGEAFF; CDR3nt: TGTGCCAGCGCCTCAGGGGAAGCTTTCTTT
d_gene: TRBD1; abundance: once; j_gene: TRBJ1-1; len: 13; v_gene: TRBV29-1; CDR3aa: CSVLGQLKPEAFF; CDR3nt: TGCAGCGTACTGGGACAGTTAAAGCCTGAAGCTTTCTTT
d_gene: -; abundance: -; j_gene: TRBJ1-6; len: 14; v_gene: TRBV2; CDR3aa: CASSELGGNSPLHF; CDR3nt: TGTGCCAGCAGTGAATTAGGCGGCAATTCACCCCTCCACTTT
d_gene: -; abundance: -; j_gene: TRBJ2-3; len: 14; v_gene: TRBV3-1; CDR3aa: CASSQGQPGDTQYF; CDR3nt: TGTGCCAGCAGCCAAGGACAGCCCGGAGATACGCAGTATTTT
d_gene: -; abundance: -; j_gene: TRBJ2-5; len: 13; v_gene: TRBV27; CDR3aa: CASSLRRAETQYF; CDR3nt: TGTGCCAGCAGTTTGAGACGGGCGGAGACCCAGTACTTC
d_gene: -; abundance: -; j_gene: TRBJ2-1; len: 14; v_gene: TRBV24-1; CDR3aa: CATSDPSGDNEQFF; CDR3nt: TGTGCCACCAGTGACCCGTCTGGGGACAATGAGCAGTTCTTC
d_gene: -; abundance: -; j_gene: TRBJ2-1; len: 13; v_gene: TRBV7-3; CDR3aa: CASSLTMGNEQFF; CDR3nt: TGTGCCAGCAGCTTAACCATGGGGAATGAGCAGTTCTTC
d_gene: -; abundance: once; j_gene: TRBJ1-5; len: 14; v_gene: TRBV29-1; CDR3aa: CSVQTGYSNQPQHF; CDR3nt: TGCAGCGTCCAGACAGGCTATAGCAATCAGCCCCAGCATTTT
d_gene: -; abundance: -; j_gene: TRBJ1-5; len: 13; v_gene: TRBV12-3/TRBV12-4; CDR3aa: CASKWGSHQPQHF; CDR3nt: TGTGCCAGCAAGTGGGGCTCTCATCAGCCCCAGCATTTT
d_gene: -; abundance: once; j_gene: TRBJ1-2; len: 13; v_gene: TRBV19; CDR3aa: CASSIFGTLGYTF; CDR3nt: TGTGCCAGTAGTATTTTCGGTACGCTCGGCTACACCTTC
d_gene: -; abundance: -; j_gene: TRBJ1-5; len: 14; v_gene: TRBV9; CDR3aa: CASSATGYNQPQHF; CDR3nt: TGTGCCAGCAGCGCAACAGGTTACAATCAGCCCCAGCATTTT
d_gene: TRBD1; abundance: -; j_gene: TRBJ2-7; len: 14; v_gene: TRBV4-1; CDR3aa: CASSRGQGAYEQYF; CDR3nt: TGCGCCAGCAGCCGCGGACAGGGAGCCTACGAGCAGTACTTC
d_gene: TRBD1; abundance: -; j_gene: TRBJ2-5; len: 13; v_gene: TRBV6-1; CDR3aa: CASSVQGAETQYF; CDR3nt: TGTGCCAGCAGTGTTCAGGGGGCTGAGACCCAGTACTTC
d_gene: -; abundance: -; j_gene: TRBJ2-7; len: 13; v_gene: TRBV7-2; CDR3aa: CASSWSREYEQYF; CDR3nt: TGTGCCAGCAGCTGGAGCAGGGAGTACGAGCAGTACTTC
d_gene: -; abundance: -; j_gene: TRBJ2-4; len: 15; v_gene: TRBV18; CDR3aa: CASSPLRGNKNIQYF; CDR3nt: TGTGCCAGCTCACCACTTAGGGGAAACAAAAACATTCAGTACTTC
d_gene: -; abundance: -; j_gene: TRBJ2-7; len: 16; v_gene: TRBV6-1; CDR3aa: CASSLASRRGGYEQYF; CDR3nt: TGTGCCAGCAGTCTTGCTTCACGGAGAGGGGGTTACGAGCAGTACTTC
d_gene: TRBD2; abundance: once; j_gene: TRBJ2-3; len: 15; v_gene: TRBV12-3/TRBV12-4; CDR3aa: CASSIVAGVKDTQYF; CDR3nt: TGTGCCAGCAGTATCGTGGCGGGGGTAAAAGATACGCAGTATTTT
d_gene: -; abundance: -; j_gene: TRBJ1-1; len: 14; v_gene: TRBV20-1; CDR3aa: CSARAIMGDTEAFF; CDR3nt: TGCAGTGCTAGAGCCATAATGGGGGACACTGAAGCTTTCTTT
d_gene: TRBD2; abundance: -; j_gene: TRBJ2-5; len: 11; v_gene: TRBV29-1; CDR3aa: CSVLERGAQYF; CDR3nt: TGCAGCGTTCTGGAGCGGGGGGCCCAGTACTTC
d_gene: -; abundance: -; j_gene: TRBJ2-7; len: 15; v_gene: TRBV27; CDR3aa: CASSLSGRISYEQYF; CDR3nt: TGTGCCAGCAGTTTATCGGGACGGATATCCTACGAGCAGTACTTC
d_gene: -; abundance: -; j_gene: TRBJ1-1; len: 15; v_gene: TRBV20-1; CDR3aa: CSATLPTGPNTEAFF; CDR3nt: TGCAGTGCCACACTTCCAACAGGACCGAACACTGAAGCTTTCTTT
d_gene: -; abundance: -; j_gene: TRBJ2-3; len: 14; v_gene: TRBV9; CDR3aa: CASSPWEASDTQYF; CDR3nt: TGTGCCAGCAGCCCGTGGGAAGCATCCGATACGCAGTATTTT
d_gene: -; abundance: -; j_gene: TRBJ2-7; len: 16; v_gene: TRBV7-2; CDR3aa: CASSLAPLADGYEQYF; CDR3nt: TGTGCCAGCAGCTTAGCCCCCCTGGCCGACGGCTACGAGCAGTACTTC
d_gene: -; abundance: -; j_gene: TRBJ1-1; len: 12; v_gene: TRBV20-1; CDR3aa: CSARRVNTEAFF; CDR3nt: TGCAGTGCTAGGCGGGTGAACACTGAAGCTTTCTTT
d_gene: -; abundance: -; j_gene: TRBJ1-1; len: 15; v_gene: TRBV12-3/TRBV12-4; CDR3aa: CASSLFGQLGGEAFF; CDR3nt: TGTGCCAGCAGTTTATTTGGGCAGTTAGGAGGGGAAGCTTTCTTT
d_gene: -; abundance: -; j_gene: TRBJ1-2; len: 15; v_gene: TRBV5-1; CDR3aa: CASSLLGGNEYGYTF; CDR3nt: TGCGCCAGCAGCTTGCTTGGCGGAAACGAATATGGCTACACCTTC
d_gene: -; abundance: -; j_gene: TRBJ1-3; len: 12; v_gene: TRBV29-1; CDR3aa: CSAELSGNTIYF; CDR3nt: TGCAGCGCTGAGCTCTCTGGAAACACCATATATTTT
d_gene: TRBD1; abundance: -; j_gene: TRBJ2-1; len: 13; v_gene: TRBV5-1; CDR3aa: CAIGTGGSNEQFF; CDR3nt: TGCGCCATCGGGACAGGGGGTTCCAATGAGCAGTTCTTC
d_gene: -; abundance: -; j_gene: TRBJ2-5; len: 15; v_gene: TRBV9; CDR3aa: CASSVGGGVGETQYF; CDR3nt: TGTGCCAGCAGCGTAGGAGGGGGGGTAGGGGAGACCCAGTACTTC
d_gene: -; abundance: -; j_gene: TRBJ2-7; len: 16; v_gene: TRBV15; CDR3aa: CATSRGVGTYPTEQYF; CDR3nt: TGTGCCACCAGCAGGGGTGTCGGGACATACCCTACAGAGCAGTACTTC
d_gene: -; abundance: -; j_gene: TRBJ2-1; len: 13; v_gene: TRBV25-1; CDR3aa: CASSIGTYNEQFF; CDR3nt: TGTGCCAGCTCCATAGGGACCTACAATGAGCAGTTCTTC
d_gene: TRBD2; abundance: -; j_gene: TRBJ2-3; len: 14; v_gene: TRBV29-1; CDR3aa: CSVVSGLAADTQYF; CDR3nt: TGCAGCGTTGTTTCGGGACTAGCGGCAGATACGCAGTATTTT
d_gene: -; abundance: -; j_gene: TRBJ2-3; len: 15; v_gene: TRBV20-1; CDR3aa: CSARDLDTSADTQYF; CDR3nt: TGCAGTGCTAGAGATTTGGACACTTCGGCGGATACGCAGTATTTT
d_gene: TRBD2; abundance: once; j_gene: TRBJ2-3; len: 15; v_gene: TRBV4-3; CDR3aa: CASSQSGGRGDTQYF; CDR3nt: TGCGCCAGCAGCCAGAGCGGGGGGCGGGGAGATACGCAGTATTTT
d_gene: TRBD1; abundance: -; j_gene: TRBJ1-1; len: 16; v_gene: TRBV9; CDR3aa: CASSVGTDIMNTEAFF; CDR3nt: TGTGCCAGCAGCGTCGGGACAGATATCATGAACACTGAAGCTTTCTTT
d_gene: -; abundance: few; j_gene: TRBJ2-7; len: 14; v_gene: TRBV12-3/TRBV12-4; CDR3aa: CASSLAGAGYEQYF; CDR3nt: TGTGCCAGCAGTTTGGCGGGGGCAGGGTACGAGCAGTACTTC
d_gene: TRBD2; abundance: -; j_gene: TRBJ2-1; len: 15; v_gene: TRBV9; CDR3aa: CASSVGSGGYNEQFF; CDR3nt: TGTGCCAGCAGCGTAGGGAGCGGGGGGTACAATGAGCAGTTCTTC